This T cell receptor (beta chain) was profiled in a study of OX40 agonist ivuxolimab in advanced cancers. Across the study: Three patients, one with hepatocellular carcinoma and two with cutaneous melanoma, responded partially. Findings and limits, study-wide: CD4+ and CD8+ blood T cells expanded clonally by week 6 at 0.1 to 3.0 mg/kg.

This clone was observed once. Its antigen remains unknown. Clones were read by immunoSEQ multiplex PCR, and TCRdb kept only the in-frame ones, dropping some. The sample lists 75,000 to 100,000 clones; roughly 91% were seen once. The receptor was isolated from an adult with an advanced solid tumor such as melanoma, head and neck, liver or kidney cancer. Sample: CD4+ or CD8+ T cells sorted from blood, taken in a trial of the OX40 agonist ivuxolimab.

DNA for the CDR3: TGTGCCAGCAGTCCAGGACAGGGGCGCTACGAGCAGTACTTC. This translates into CASSPGQGRYEQYF. The chain uses TRBV28 and TRBJ2-7, with TRBD1 identical over 9 bases. This CDR3 is built from 14 residues. The germline CDR1 and CDR2 sequences are MDHEN and SYDVKM. Trimming took 5 bases from V and 3 from J; bases not matched to a gene: 5.